The rows below give T cell receptor beta chains drawn from one sample of a study of shared clonotypes between healthy human individuals. Assay used: immunoSEQ multiplex PCR; TCRdb lists only in-frame clones, some missing. This table holds about 2 million clones, about 95% found once. Input material: naive CD8+ T cells sorted from blood. These receptor sequences come from a man aged 18-30 years in good health. CDR3s include the opening cysteine and the closing phenylalanine or tryptophan. The order of the fields is V gene, clone size, J gene, D gene, CDR3 DNA, CDR3 protein. D genes are given only for firm matches. Only some rows state a clone size, as once, few, many or a class for expanded clones.

>TRBV5-1|.|TRBJ2-5|TRBD1
TGCGCCAGCAGCGTGATACCGGGACAGCAAGAGACCCAGTACTTC
CASSVIPGQQETQYF
>TRBV29-1|.|TRBJ2-1|.
TGCAGCGTTGAAGAGCAGGGGCCTTCCAATGAGCAGTTCTTC
CSVEEQGPSNEQFF
>TRBV27|.|TRBJ1-4|TRBD1
TGTGCCAGCAGTTTACAGACAGGGGTTAATGAAAAACTGTTTTTT
CASSLQTGVNEKLFF
>TRBV6-1|.|TRBJ2-3|.
TGTGCCAGCAGCCGACCCTGGGACACGCAGTATTTT
CASSRPWDTQYF
>TRBV6-5|.|TRBJ2-7|TRBD1
TGTGCCAGCAGTTACCCGCCGGGACAGGGTGGCGAGCAGTACTTC
CASSYPPGQGGEQYF
>TRBV28|.|TRBJ1-2|.
TGTGCCAGCAGACCCTCGTCGAGTAGAATGTGGACAGCCCGAGAGGCTGATGGCTACACCTTC
CASRPSSSRMWTAREADGYTF
>TRBV27|.|TRBJ2-1|TRBD2
TGTGCCAGCAGTTTCCTAGCGGGGGATTCGGATGAGCAGTTCTTC
CASSFLAGDSDEQFF
>TRBV4-3|.|TRBJ2-3|.
TGCGCCAGCAGCCAAGATCTGAAGGGGGAGGGGGAGCGGAATACGCAGTATTTT
CASSQDLKGEGERNTQYF
>TRBV6-1|once|TRBJ2-7|.
TGTGCCAGCAGTGACACTACCTACGAGCAGTACTTC
CASSDTTYEQYF
>TRBV19|.|TRBJ2-2|.
TGTGCCAGTAGTATAGGGACGGAGAACACCGGGGAGCTGTTTTTT
CASSIGTENTGELFF
>TRBV2|.|TRBJ1-2|.
TGTGCCAGCAGTGGGGCGGACTATGGCTACACCTTC
CASSGADYGYTF
>TRBV11-2|.|TRBJ2-7|.
TGTGCCAGCAGCTTGGCGGGCGGGGCCTACGAGCAGTACTTC
CASSLAGGAYEQYF
>TRBV10-2|.|TRBJ2-5|.
TGCGCCAGCAGTGAGTCGCGGGCGCTCGCGACCCAGTACTTC
CASSESRALATQYF
>TRBV9|.|TRBJ2-5|.
TGTGCCAGCAGCGTAGCTACCGGGGGAGAGACCCAGTACTTC
CASSVATGGETQYF
>TRBV5-6|.|TRBJ2-1|TRBD2
TGTGCCAGCAGCTTGGCGGGCTGGACTAGCGGGGCCTACAATGAGCAGTTCTTC
CASSLAGWTSGAYNEQFF
>TRBV6-5|.|TRBJ2-1|.
TGTGCCAGCAGTTACTCGTTTGGCGGACCCGATTTCTTC
CASSYSFGGPDFF
>TRBV7-9|.|TRBJ2-7|TRBD1
TGTGCCAGCAGCCCACAGGGGGCGGAGCAGTACTTC
CASSPQGAEQYF
>TRBV27|.|TRBJ2-1|.
TGTGCCAGCAGTTTGTACAATGAGCAGTTCTTC
CASSLYNEQFF
>TRBV7-6|.|TRBJ2-2|.
TGTGCCAGCAGCTTAGCGATCGGGGAGCTGTTTTTT
CASSLAIGELFF
>TRBV5-8|.|TRBJ2-7|.
TGTGCCAGCAGCTTAATATTCGAGCAGTACTTC
CASSLIFEQYF
>TRBV18|.|TRBJ2-2|TRBD2
TGTGCCAGCTCACCACCACGGCTAGCGGGAGGGCCTGACACCGGGGAGCTGTTTTTT
CASSPPRLAGGPDTGELFF
>TRBV28|.|TRBJ2-7|.
TGTGCCAGCAGTCCGACAGAGAGCTTTCCCGAGCAGTACTTC
CASSPTESFPEQYF
>TRBV6-1|.|TRBJ1-2|TRBD1
TGTGCCAGCAGTGAACTCCAGGGGGACAGCTACACCTTC
CASSELQGDSYTF
>TRBV5-1|.|TRBJ1-1|.
TGCGCCAGCAGCTCTCGGGGGCCGAACACTGAAGCTTTCTTT
CASSSRGPNTEAFF
>TRBV5-6|.|TRBJ2-5|TRBD2
TGTGCCAGCAGCTTGGAAGCCACTAGCGGGAGTTTGGTCGGAGAGACCCAGTACTTC
CASSLEATSGSLVGETQYF
>TRBV4-3|.|TRBJ2-3|.
TGCGCCAGCAGCCAAGGCAGTAGCACAGATACGCAGTATTTT
CASSQGSSTDTQYF
>TRBV5-1|.|TRBJ1-6|.
TGCGCCAGCAGCCCCTATAACCTTGCGGGTAATTCACCCCTCCACTTT
CASSPYNLAGNSPLHF
>TRBV2|.|TRBJ2-7|.
TGTGCCAGCAGTGCTGGGTCCGAGCAGTACTTC
CASSAGSEQYF
>TRBV29-1|.|TRBJ1-2|.
TGCAGCGTTGGAGACGCGGGGTTGAACTATGGCTACACCTTC
CSVGDAGLNYGYTF
>TRBV4-3|.|TRBJ1-1|.
TGCGCCAGCAGCCAAGATAGGGAGGGGATCACTGAAGCTTTCTTT
CASSQDREGITEAFF
>TRBV6-1|once|TRBJ2-7|.
TGTGCCAGCAGTGAAGCGGGTGGGTCCTACGAGCAGTACTTC
CASSEAGGSYEQYF
>TRBV4-1|.|TRBJ2-1|TRBD2
TGCGCCAGCAGCCCAGGGACTAGCGGGAGGGGGAATGAGCAGTTCTTC
CASSPGTSGRGNEQFF